Listed here is a single TCR beta chain. V was shortened by 6 bases and J by 5 bases, with 10 bases between the two germline ends. Germline CDR1 SQVTM, CDR2 ANQGSEA. The CDR3 is 11 amino acids. cDNA reverse transcribed from extracted RNA served as the sequencing template. Using immunoSEQ multiplex PCR, the repertoire was profiled, and TCRdb retains in-frame clones only, with some absent. The table includes roughly 190,000 clones, approximately 56% detected once. The treatment denotes: oral pan-JAK inhibitor, 5-10 mg twice daily. The sample originates from a study of CD8+ T cells in alopecia areata. The rearrangement links TRBV29-1 to TRBJ1-1; the D gene is possibly TRBD1 (6 bases). Sequencing used CD4+ T cells sorted from blood, obtained at week 4, from a patient treated with tofacitinib. The TCR was taken from a human donor with alopecia areata. The CDR3 nucleotides read TGCAGCGTAGGGGGGCGGACTGAAGCTTTCTTT. This translates into CSVGGRTEAFF.